The next 17 T cell receptor beta chains were all read from a single sample in a study of blood T cells in healthy people across ages. Sample-barcoded 5' priming and a J-beta primer mix drove a second PCR of about 7 to 12 cycles. TCRdb fed the 5' RACE reads into MiXCR, producing one record per CDR3 protein. This sample has 1.5 million to 2 million distinct CDR3 sequences; roughly 52% occur once, and the top ten carry less than 2.5%. The sequencing sample was made of blood. The receptor source for this set is a woman in her 40s in good health.

This clonotype occurred a few times. V gene TRBV12-3 or TRBV12-4 combines with J gene TRBJ2-7; 7 bases are a match to TRBD1. Trimming removed 5 bases from V and 2 bases from J; junction bases left unmatched: 6. The CDR3 spans 14 residues. The CDR3, as DNA: TGTGCCAGCAGTGTGGGGACAGCCGCCTACGAGCAGTACTTC. It specifies CASSVGTAAYEQYF.

The gene calls are TRBV15 and TRBJ2-3; D is ambiguous. The CDR3 consists of 12 residues. Trimming pared 1 base from V and 5 bases from J, leaving 4 bases between. Per germline, CDR1 LNHNV and CDR2 YYDKDF (reference sequence). The CDR3 is CATSRGGDTQYF. The CDR3 nucleotides are TGTGCCACCAGCAGAGGAGGAGATACGCAGTATTTT.

Of note for this clonotype: At one of its ends the junction is not consistent with the germline gene, which may arise from a read error. The chain links TRBV11-2 to TRBJ2-4, with a possible D match to TRBD2 (6 bases). The CDR3 is 17 amino acids. Germline lookup yields CDR1 SGHAT and CDR2 FQNNGV. CDR3 DNA sequence: TGTGCCAGCAGCAACCTCGCTAGCGATGTAGCCAAAAACACTCAGTACTTC. Encoded protein: CASSNLASDVAKNTQYF.

Only a few counts were recorded for this clonotype. The chain joins TRBV6-2 or TRBV6-3 to TRBJ2-5; D gene unclear. Germline-derived CDR1 and CDR2 are MNHEY and SVGEGT. The V end lost 2 bases, the J end lost 7 bases, and 2 bases lay between the germline ends. The CDR3 sequence is 10 residues long. The DNA of the CDR3 is TGTGCCAGCAGTTACGGGACCCAGTACTTC. Translated, it gives CASSYGTQYF.

The chain links TRBV4-1 to TRBJ1-4; weak D call: TRBD1 (6 bases). Trimming cost V 4 bases and J 5 bases, with 20 bases left between them. In germline, CDR1 is MGHRA, CDR2 YSYEKL. The CDR3 sequence is 17 residues long. The CDR3 protein is CASSRLGAGAANEKLFF. In DNA, the CDR3 is TGCGCCAGCAGCCGGCTCGGGGCAGGGGCGGCGAATGAAAAACTGTTTTTT.

The chain links TRBV14 to TRBJ2-3; D is unresolved. V was pared by 0 bases and J by 2 bases, with 6 bases between. The length of the CDR3 is 14 residues. Germline-derived CDR1 and CDR2 are SGHDN and FVKESK. The CDR3 bases are TGTGCCAGCAGCCAAGACAAGATCACAGATACGCAGTATTTT. Protein product: CASSQDKITDTQYF.

This clonotype has just a few counts. The V call is TRBV13, the J call TRBJ2-1, with 10 nucleotides matching TRBD2. CDR3 length: 17 amino acids. Germline CDR1 is PRHDT and CDR2 is FYEKMQ (reference sequence). V was pared by 5 bases and J by 5 bases, with 12 bases of the junction left unmatched. The CDR3 DNA follows: TGTGCCAGCAGCCCCCCACCTCGGACTAGCGGAAACAATGAGCAGTTCTTC. Translated, it gives CASSPPPRTSGNNEQFF.

V gene TRBV5-1 combines with J gene TRBJ2-3; TRBD2 matches at 10 bases. Germline assignment: CDR1 SGHRS and CDR2 YFSETQ. V was clipped by 3 bases and J by 6 bases; unmatched bases: 10. This CDR3 region has 16 residues. CDR3 nucleotides: TGCGCCAGCAGCTCCCGTTCTAGCGGGGGTAGTGATACGCAGTATTTT. It specifies CASSSRSSGGSDTQYF.

The chain couples TRBV7-8 to TRBJ1-2; no clear D gene. This CDR3 spans 15 amino acids. CDR1 is SGHVS and CDR2 is FQNEAQ in the germline V gene. Trimming removed 2 bases at V and 0 bases at J, with 10 bases between. CDR3 protein: CASSLSQLSNYGYTF. The CDR3 DNA sequence: TGTGCCAGCAGCTTATCACAGCTCTCTAACTATGGCTACACCTTC.

This chain links TRBV6-2 or TRBV6-3 with TRBJ1-5, with 7 bases lining up with TRBD1. The V gene end was trimmed by 4 bases and the J gene end by 3 bases; junction bases not matched to a gene: 9. CDR1 MNHEY and CDR2 SVGEGT come from the germline V gene. The CDR3 covers 16 residues. The CDR3 loop reads CASSFGQAPSNQPQHF. In DNA, the CDR3 is TGTGCCAGCAGTTTCGGACAGGCCCCCTCCAATCAGCCCCAGCATTTT.

This clonotype has just one count. This chain uses TRBV2 with TRBJ2-7, with 10 positions matching TRBD1. TRBJ2-4 explains the end of the DNA better; the J call may be wrong. CDR1 SNHLY and CDR2 FYNNEI come from the germline V gene. CDR3 size: 15 residues. In nucleotides, the CDR3 is TGTGCCAGCACTGAGGGACAGGGGATTGGAAACATTCAGTACTTC. This sequence encodes CASTEGQGIGNIQYF.

The V call is TRBV11-3, the J call TRBJ2-1, with 7 bases that match TRBD1. Germline values: CDR1 SGHNT, CDR2 YENEEA. With 3 bases clipped from V and 2 bases from J, the junction kept 7 bases outside the gene matches. This CDR3 has 16 residues. The CDR3 region is CASSLEPGTAYNEQFF. The CDR3 DNA reads as TGTGCCAGCAGCTTGGAACCCGGGACAGCCTACAATGAGCAGTTCTTC.

The V gene is TRBV29-1, the J gene TRBJ2-3; 7 bases agree with TRBD2. The CDR3 covers 15 residues. The V gene's germline CDR1 is SQVTM and CDR2 ANQGSEA. V lost 4 bases and J lost 4; bases outside the gene matches: 11. CDR3 DNA: TGCAGCGTTGGATGGCTAGCGGCAAACTCAGATACGCAGTATTTT. Its protein product is CSVGWLAANSDTQYF.

J is TRBJ2-5 and V is TRBV28, with 12 bases lining up with TRBD2. The CDR3 is made up of 17 amino acids. V was clipped by 2 bases and J by 11 bases; unmatched bases: 15. Germline-derived CDR1 and CDR2 are MDHEN and SYDVKM. DNA of the CDR3: TGTGCCAGCAGTTTAGGGCCCACTAGCGGGGGGAACAATGAGCAGTACTTC. It translates to CASSLGPTSGGNNEQYF.

The chain combines TRBV4-3 with TRBJ2-7; D gene uncertain. There are 14 residues in the CDR3. Germline CDR1 LGHNA, CDR2 YSLEER. V lost 0 bases, J lost 7 bases, and 13 bases lay in between. The CDR3 is CASSQDYAPEEQYF. In nucleotides, the CDR3 is TGCGCCAGCAGCCAAGATTATGCGCCCGAAGAGCAGTACTTC.

V is TRBV29-1 and J is TRBJ1-2; 9 bases align to TRBD1. V shed 4 bases and J 1 base; nucleotides not matched to a gene: 4. CDR1 is SQVTM, CDR2 ANQGSEA, per germline. There are 14 residues in the CDR3. The CDR3 here is CSVGPGQGNYGYTF. As DNA, the CDR3 is TGCAGCGTTGGACCGGGACAGGGTAACTATGGCTACACCTTC.

At least ten counts were recorded for this clonotype. The chain recombines TRBV29-1 with TRBJ2-5, with D tentatively TRBD1 or TRBD2 (5 bases each). The CDR3 is 11 residues long. V was trimmed by 7 bases and J by 6 bases, leaving 12 bases between them. From germline, CDR1 is SQVTM and CDR2 ANQGSEA. The CDR3 here is CSGLRGQTQYF. As DNA, the CDR3 is TGCAGCGGTCTTAGGGGACAGACCCAGTACTTC.